The 20 T cell receptor beta chains in this list originate from one sample, sequenced in a study of T cell responses to AZD1222 COVID-19 vaccine. TCRdb keeps only in-frame clones here, not all; method: immunoSEQ multiplex PCR. The repertoire holds more than 150,000 clones, with 87% as singletons. The sample was peripheral blood, taken on day 0 of MenACWY control vaccination. The receptors shown here come from an adult in good health.

For the CDR3, the DNA is TGTGCCAGCAGTTACTCCAGACCGGGGGCAGATGGCTACACCTTC. It encodes CASSYSRPGADGYTF. This rearrangement joins TRBV6-5 to TRBJ1-2; possible D gene TRBD1, 6 bases. This CDR3 is 15 amino acids long. V was cut by 0 bases and J by 6 bases, with 14 bases left in between. CDR1 and CDR2 from the germline V gene are MNHEY and SVGAGI.

The V gene is TRBV7-2, the J gene TRBJ2-7, with 12 nucleotides matching TRBD2. V shed 7 bases, J shed 4 bases, and the junction held 2 bases outside the gene matches. The CDR3 runs 13 residues. The germline V gene encodes CDR1 SGHTA and CDR2 FQGNSA. CDR3 sequence (DNA): TGTGCCAGCACCCTAGCGGGGGGGTACGAGCAGTACTTC. Amino acids: CASTLAGGYEQYF.

The V call is TRBV5-1, the J call TRBJ2-1; 8 bases align to TRBD1. The length of the CDR3 is 15 residues. V shed 5 bases and J 1 base; nucleotides not matched to a gene: 5. Germline CDR1 reads SGHRS; CDR2 reads YFSETQ. This chain's CDR3 is CASRPGTGSYNEQFF. The CDR3 region has the DNA TGCGCCAGCAGACCCGGGACAGGATCCTACAATGAGCAGTTCTTC. Full variable domain (outside the CDR3, taken from reference TRBV5-1 and TRBJ2-1): KAGVTQTPRYLIKTRGQQVTLSCSPISGHRSVSWYQQTPGQGLQFLFEYFSETQRNKGNFPGRFSGRQFSNSRSEMNVSTLELGDSALYLCASRPGTGSYNEQFFGPGTRLTVL.

The chain carries TRBV30 and TRBJ2-7; maybe TRBD1 (5 bases). The V and J ends lost 4 bases and 3 bases respectively, with 10 bases between them. The CDR3 loop spans 12 amino acids. The germline V gene encodes CDR1 GTSNPN and CDR2 SVGIG (reference sequence). CDR3 sequence reads: CAWMKGDYEQYF. The CDR3 bases are TGTGCCTGGATGAAAGGGGACTACGAGCAGTACTTC.

The genes are TRBV6-5 and TRBJ1-5; D unclear. CDR1 and CDR2 (germline): MNHEY, SVGAGI. This CDR3 spans 13 amino acids. Trimming removed 6 bases at V and 2 bases at J, with 8 bases between. The CDR3 DNA sequence: TGTGCCAGCAGCAACTCCGGCAATCAGCCCCAGCATTTT. Translation: CASSNSGNQPQHF.

The chain links TRBV12-2 to TRBJ1-2. TRBV12-2 has pseudogene status. The CDR3 has 10 residues. The CDR3 protein is CASRSYGYTF. The CDR3 nucleotides are TGTGCAAGTCGGTCCTATGGCTACACCTTC.

V is TRBV15 and J is TRBJ1-5, with D unresolved. The V end was cut by 4 bases, the J end by 4 bases, with 8 bases between. CDR1 is LNHNV, CDR2 YYDKDF, per germline (reference sequence). The CDR3 contains 13 residues. The CDR3 spells CATSISRNQPQHF. The CDR3 DNA reads TGTGCCACCAGCATTTCCCGGAATCAGCCCCAGCATTTT.

The chain uses TRBV7-3 and TRBJ1-1; TRBD1 matches 9 bases. J gave up 4 bases and V 5 bases, and 2 bases lay outside the gene matches. Germline V gene sequence: CDR1 SGHTA, CDR2 FQGTGA. The CDR3 loop spans 13 amino acids. CDR3 in DNA: TGTGCCAGCAGCCTGGGACAGGGCACTGAAGCTTTCTTT. Translation: CASSLGQGTEAFF.

V and J are TRBV9 and TRBJ2-3; D unclear. The CDR3 contains 14 residues. V gave up 0 bases and J gave up 0 bases, with 5 bases separating them. In germline, CDR1 is SGDLS, CDR2 YYNGEE. The CDR3 loop reads CASSVVGSTDTQYF. CDR3 bases: TGTGCCAGCAGCGTAGTGGGGAGCACAGATACGCAGTATTTT.

The CDR3 region has the DNA TGTGCCAGCAGTCTGGGACGTAACGAAGCTTTCTTT. As protein: CASSLGRNEAFF. The V gene is TRBV2, the J gene TRBJ1-1, with a possible D match to TRBD1 (5 bases). V dropped 5 bases and J dropped 8 bases, with 12 bases sitting between them. This CDR3 comprises 12 residues. CDR1 and CDR2 (germline): SNHLY, FYNNEI.

V usage is TRBV2 and J usage is TRBJ1-5; D might be TRBD1 (6 bases). CDR3 length: 18 amino acids. V dropped 5 bases and J dropped 3 bases, with 23 bases sitting between them. Germline V gene sequence: CDR1 SNHLY, CDR2 FYNNEI. The CDR3 DNA is TGTGCCAGCAGTACGAAAAGGACAGAGGGTTTCTCCAATCAGCCCCAGCATTTT. Its protein product is CASSTKRTEGFSNQPQHF.

This clone was seen just once. The J gene is TRBJ1-2, the V gene TRBV5-6; no reliable D call. CDR3 length: 14 residues. Germline V gene sequence: CDR1 SGHDT, CDR2 YYEEEE. V dropped 3 bases and J dropped 3 bases, with 12 bases sitting between them. The CDR3: CASSSRSLDYGYTF. The CDR3 nucleotides are TGTGCCAGCAGCTCTCGCAGCCTGGACTATGGCTACACCTTC.

The genes are TRBV7-9 and TRBJ1-1; TRBD1 aligns across 7 bases. CDR1 is SEHNR and CDR2 is FQNEAQ in the germline V gene (reference sequence). V lost 4 bases, J lost 4 bases, and 12 bases stayed unmatched. CDR3 length: 16 residues. The CDR3 bases are TGTGCCAGCAGCTCAGGGGGAAACGGTTTGGGCACTGAAGCTTTCTTT. Its protein is CASSSGGNGLGTEAFF.

The chain has TRBV15 and TRBJ1-4, with D possibly matching TRBD1 (5 bases). Trimming took 0 bases from V and 4 from J, leaving 15 bases between them. Per the germline V gene, CDR1 is LNHNV and CDR2 is YYDKDF (reference sequence). The CDR3 is 17 residues long. CDR3 region: CATSRDSTALLNEKLFF. CDR3 nucleotides: TGTGCCACCAGCAGAGATTCGACAGCCCTCCTTAATGAAAAACTGTTTTTT.

The chain combines TRBV6-2 or TRBV6-3 with TRBJ2-2; D is tentatively TRBD1 or TRBD2 (5 bases each). Per the germline V gene, CDR1 is MNHEY and CDR2 is SVGEGT. V lost 4 bases to trimming and J lost 4 bases, with 16 bases between them. The CDR3 has 16 amino acids. CDR3 coding DNA: TGTGCCAGCAGTTTATCGGGACCCCAGGGCACCGGGGAGCTGTTTTTT. It translates to CASSLSGPQGTGELFF.

The V and J genes are TRBV7-9 and TRBJ2-5; perhaps TRBD2 as D (5 bases). Germline V gene lookup returns CDR1 SEHNR and CDR2 FQNEAQ (reference sequence). CDR3 length: 12 amino acids. V lost 7 bases and J 5 bases, leaving 11 bases between the germline ends. The chain's CDR3 is CASTQEAETQYF. The CDR3 DNA reads as TGTGCCAGCACCCAGGAGGCGGAGACCCAGTACTTC. Full variable domain (rest looked up from reference TRBV7-9 and TRBJ2-5): DTGVSQNPRHKITKRGQNVTFRCDPISEHNRLYWYRQTLGQGPEFLTYFQNEAQLEKSRLLSDRFSAERPKGSFSTLEIQRTEQGDSAMYLCASTQEAETQYFGPGTRLLVL.

This clone was seen a single time. The chain combines TRBV19 with TRBJ2-2; weak D call: TRBD2 (7 bases). The CDR3 consists of 16 residues. From germline, CDR1 is LNHDA and CDR2 SQIVND (reference sequence). V lost 9 bases and J lost 1, with 18 bases in between. The CDR3, as DNA: TGTGCCAGCAGGAATAAGCGGGACATGAACACCGGGGAGCTGTTTTTT. Its protein is CASRNKRDMNTGELFF.

The chain couples TRBV5-6 to TRBJ2-7, with 13 positions matching TRBD2. The CDR3 runs to 15 residues. Germline CDR1 SGHDT, CDR2 YYEEEE. The junction had 7 bases not matched to a gene; V was cut back by 3 bases and J by 7 bases. The CDR3 DNA follows: TGTGCCAGCAGCTCGCCGGGACTAGCGGGGCGGGAGCAGTACTTC. It is translated as CASSSPGLAGREQYF.

The chain links TRBV24-1 to TRBJ2-3; D unresolved. Trimming stripped 1 base from V and 0 bases from J, with 10 bases between. The CDR3 is made up of 16 amino acids. Germline V gene sequence: CDR1 KGHDR, CDR2 SFDVKD. CDR3 protein: CATSDFGGASTDTQYF. The CDR3 region has the DNA TGTGCCACCAGTGATTTCGGCGGTGCTAGCACAGATACGCAGTATTTT.

The rearrangement links TRBV19 to TRBJ2-7; D unresolved. This CDR3 contains 14 residues. Trimming removed 4 bases at V and 2 bases at J, with 12 bases between. Germline-derived CDR1 and CDR2 are LNHDA and SQIVND (reference sequence). The CDR3 bases are TGTGCCAGTAGTACCCTACCGAGGACCTACGAGCAGTACTTC. Its translation is CASSTLPRTYEQYF.